This entry lists 8 T cell receptor beta chains sequenced from one sample in a study of OX40 agonist ivuxolimab in advanced cancers. Library construction relied on the immunoSEQ multiplex PCR assay. TCRdb obtained this table from immuneACCESS and retained in-frame rearrangements with V and J assigned. These tables miss some clones; where compared with another copy, unresolved V genes account for less than half of the shortfall, and the remainder is unexplained. The sample includes around 79,000 clones, with 88% observed a single time. In total, the top ten clones hold around 4.1% of the sample. The sample consisted of CD4+ or CD8+ T cells sorted from blood, taken in a trial of the OX40 agonist ivuxolimab. The receptors shown here come from an adult with an advanced solid tumor such as melanoma, head and neck, liver or kidney cancer.

J is TRBJ1-1 and V is TRBV5-1; no clear D gene. Per germline, CDR1 SGHRS and CDR2 YFSETQ. The CDR3 is 15 amino acids. Trimming removed 1 base from V and 4 bases from J, with 14 bases in between. CDR3 loop: CASSLSPGSGTEAFF. CDR3 bases: TGCGCCAGCAGCTTGTCTCCGGGGTCGGGCACTGAAGCTTTCTTT. Drawing the rest from reference TRBV5-1 and TRBJ1-1, the complete variable domain is KAGVTQTPRYLIKTRGQQVTLSCSPISGHRSVSWYQQTPGQGLQFLFEYFSETQRNKGNFPGRFSGRQFSNSRSEMNVSTLELGDSALYLCASSLSPGSGTEAFFGQGTRLTVV.

This sequence joins TRBV6-6 and TRBJ2-7, with no clear D. The ends were cut back, 8 bases at V and 0 bases at J, with 14 bases in the middle. The length of the CDR3 is 14 residues. Germline V lookup: CDR1 MNHNY, CDR2 SVGAGI (reference sequence). The CDR3 protein is CASQRLLPSYEQYF. The CDR3 DNA reads as TGTGCCAGCCAGAGACTCCTACCCTCCTACGAGCAGTACTTC.

The chain joins TRBV5-1 to TRBJ2-3; D ambiguous. The CDR3 runs 14 residues. Trimming shortened V by 3 bases and J by 6 bases, and 14 bases separated the two germline ends. Germline V gives CDR1 SGHRS, CDR2 YFSETQ. DNA for the CDR3: TGCGCCAGCAGCTCAACCGCCACGAAGGATACGCAGTATTTT. It translates to CASSSTATKDTQYF.

DNA of the CDR3: TGTGCCAGTACTAAAGGCGGGAGCGTAGATACGCAGTATTTT. It is translated as CASTKGGSVDTQYF. The V and J genes are TRBV19 and TRBJ2-3; 7 bases match TRBD2. The V and J ends lost 7 bases and 5 bases, in that order; junction bases with no gene match: 9. The V gene's germline CDR1 is LNHDA and CDR2 SQIVND (reference sequence). The CDR3 is 14 residues long.

The chain carries TRBV7-3 and TRBJ2-7; D possibly corresponds to TRBD2 (7 bases). The CDR3 consists of 15 residues. V lost 5 bases, J lost 3 bases, and 17 bases lay in between. Germline V gene lookup returns CDR1 SGHTA and CDR2 FQGTGA. CDR3 sequence (DNA): TGTGCCAGCAGCCTGAGCGGGACAAGGAGCTACGAGCAGTACTTC. Its protein product is CASSLSGTRSYEQYF.

The rearrangement uses TRBV25-1 and TRBJ1-6, with D perhaps matching TRBD1 (5 bases). The germline gives CDR1 MGHDK, CDR2 SYGVNS. The length of the CDR3 is 13 residues. V lost 8 bases and J 2 bases, leaving 7 bases between the germline ends. The CDR3 sequence is CASGGTYNSPLHF. CDR3 bases: TGTGCCAGCGGGGGGACCTATAATTCACCCCTCCACTTT.

The rearrangement uses TRBV5-1 and TRBJ2-5; maybe TRBD2 (5 bases). The V gene's germline CDR1 is SGHRS and CDR2 YFSETQ. V was cut by 1 base and J by 5 bases, with 12 bases left in between. The CDR3 is 14 amino acids. DNA for the CDR3: TGCGCCAGCAGCTTGTCCACCGGGGAGGAGACCCAGTACTTC. Translating gives CASSLSTGEETQYF.

This clone was counted between two and nine times. The chain carries TRBV5-1 and TRBJ1-1; D remains ambiguous. The CDR3 covers 12 residues. CDR1 SGHRS and CDR2 YFSETQ come from the germline V gene. Trimming shortened V by 0 bases and J by 3 bases, and 3 bases separated the two germline ends. CDR3 nucleotides: TGCGCCAGCAGCTTGGGAGACACTGAAGCTTTCTTT. It translates to CASSLGDTEAFF.